This T cell receptor (beta chain) was identified in a study of T cells in Graves' hyperthyroidism and ophthalmopathy. This clonotype came up a few times. Subjects aged 18 to 65 presented with newly diagnosed hyperthyroidism of less than 2 months' duration. Extraction of PBMCs used about 9.2 ml of fresh peripheral blood. Germline V CDR1 and CDR2: SEHNR, FQNEAQ (reference sequence). CDR3 length equals 17 residues. Trimming at V came to 4 bases and at J to 0 bases, leaving 10 bases not matched to a gene. It was RNA transcripts that yielded the amplified TCR beta CDR3 regions. The primer set for the first-round RT-PCR of the TCR CDR3 was HTBI. TCRdb used MiXCR to reprocess the multiplex PCR reads, holding one entry per CDR3 protein. The top ten clones hold 9.5% to 13% of a sample with about 740,000 distinct CDR3 sequences, 14% of them seen once.

The sequencing sample was made of blood. V is TRBV7-9 and J is TRBJ2-7, with 9 bases lining up with TRBD1. The clonotype comes from a woman in her late teens or twenties with Graves' hyperthyroidism. The CDR3 sequence: CASSSGPGQGSSYEQYF. The CDR3 DNA sequence: TGTGCCAGCAGCTCGGGACCGGGACAGGGAAGCTCCTACGAGCAGTACTTC.